This entry concerns a single T cell receptor (beta chain). Antigen: not known. These data come from a study of a mutant IDH1 vaccine in newly diagnosed glioma. Study-wide context: Vaccination began 4-6 weeks post radiotherapy alone, or with temozolomide cycles. Visit V13 took place at week 47, and visit V12 happened at week 35.

Study-level findings and limits: Patients showed vaccine-induced immune responses at a rate of 80% to 95%.

The V segment lost 3 bases and the J segment 4 bases; nucleotides outside the gene matches: 1. The CDR3 runs to 12 residues. Germline V gene lookup returns CDR1 GTSNPN and CDR2 SVGIG (reference sequence). Time point of the sample: week 47, end of study. The vaccine gave 300 ug of a 20-mer mutant IDH1 peptide subcutaneously per dose. Assay used: immunoSEQ multiplex PCR; TCRdb lists only in-frame clones, some missing. Altogether tens of thousands of clones are present, around three fifths being singletons, with the ten largest covering about 5%. The sequences come from peripheral blood mononuclear cells (PBMCs), collected from a glioma patient whose treatment included an IDH1 peptide vaccine. This TCR was sampled from a man between 40 and 49 years old with glioma. Some clones in this sample may be carry-over from other donors' samples. This chain uses TRBV30 with TRBJ2-5; 8 positions match TRBD2. CDR3 DNA sequence: TGTGCCTGGAGCGCGGGGGGAGAGACCCAGTACTTC. Protein: CAWSAGGETQYF.